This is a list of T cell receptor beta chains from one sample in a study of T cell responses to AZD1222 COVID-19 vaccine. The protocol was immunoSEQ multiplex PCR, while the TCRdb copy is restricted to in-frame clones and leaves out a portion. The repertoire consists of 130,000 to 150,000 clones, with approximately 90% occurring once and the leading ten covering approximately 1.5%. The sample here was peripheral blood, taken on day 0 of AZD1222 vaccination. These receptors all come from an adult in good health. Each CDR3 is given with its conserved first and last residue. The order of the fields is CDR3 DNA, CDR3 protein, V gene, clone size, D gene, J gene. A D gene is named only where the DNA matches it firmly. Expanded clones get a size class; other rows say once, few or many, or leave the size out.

CDR3 DNA: TGTGCCAGCAGCGTAGACGGGGCGGGAAACATTCAGTACTTC
CDR3 protein: CASSVDGAGNIQYF
V gene: TRBV9
clone size: NA
D gene: NA
J gene: TRBJ2-4

CDR3 DNA: TGTGCCACCAGTGATAAGGGGCGGGGGTTAGATGGCTACACCTTC
CDR3 protein: CATSDKGRGLDGYTF
V gene: TRBV24-1
clone size: NA
D gene: NA
J gene: TRBJ1-2

CDR3 DNA: TGTGCCAGTAGCAACAGGGGGCGCCGAACTGAAGCTTTCTTT
CDR3 protein: CASSNRGRRTEAFF
V gene: TRBV19
clone size: once
D gene: TRBD1
J gene: TRBJ1-1

CDR3 DNA: TGTGCCAGCAGGCGGACAGGGGCTACGGACTATGGCTACACCTTC
CDR3 protein: CASRRTGATDYGYTF
V gene: TRBV6-4
clone size: NA
D gene: TRBD1
J gene: TRBJ1-2

CDR3 DNA: TGTGCCAGATCACTAGTCTGGGATACGCAGTATTTT
CDR3 protein: CARSLVWDTQYF
V gene: TRBV6-5
clone size: NA
D gene: NA
J gene: TRBJ2-3

CDR3 DNA: TGTGCTAGCAGCTTTTCGGCAGGGGAACAAGAGACCCAGTACTTC
CDR3 protein: CASSFSAGEQETQYF
V gene: TRBV7-7
clone size: NA
D gene: NA
J gene: TRBJ2-5

CDR3 DNA: TGTGCCAGCAGTTTACAGGGACAGTGGAATCAGCCCCAGCATTTT
CDR3 protein: CASSLQGQWNQPQHF
V gene: TRBV27
clone size: NA
D gene: TRBD1
J gene: TRBJ1-5

CDR3 DNA: TGTGCCAGCAGCTTGACAGTGGGACAGAACTATAATTCACCCCTCCACTTT
CDR3 protein: CASSLTVGQNYNSPLHF
V gene: TRBV5-5
clone size: NA
D gene: TRBD1
J gene: TRBJ1-6

CDR3 DNA: TGTGCCAGCAGCGTCCGGGGGGGCCAGGGCACGCAGTATTTT
CDR3 protein: CASSVRGGQGTQYF
V gene: TRBV6-2/TRBV6-3
clone size: NA
D gene: TRBD2
J gene: TRBJ2-3

CDR3 DNA: TGTGCCAGCAGTACTAGGGGACAGGGAATAAGCGAGCAGTACTTC
CDR3 protein: CASSTRGQGISEQYF
V gene: TRBV27
clone size: NA
D gene: TRBD1
J gene: TRBJ2-7

CDR3 DNA: TGTGCCAGCAGCTTAACGGGACTAGCGGCAGATACGCAGTATTTT
CDR3 protein: CASSLTGLAADTQYF
V gene: TRBV7-3
clone size: NA
D gene: TRBD2
J gene: TRBJ2-3

CDR3 DNA: TGTGCCAGCACTAACAGGACGCAGTATTTT
CDR3 protein: CASTNRTQYF
V gene: TRBV7-9
clone size: NA
D gene: NA
J gene: TRBJ2-3

CDR3 DNA: TGTGCCAGCAGCTTTGCGGGTTCCAACGAGCAGTACTTC
CDR3 protein: CASSFAGSNEQYF
V gene: TRBV5-6
clone size: NA
D gene: NA
J gene: TRBJ2-7

CDR3 DNA: TGTGCCAGCAGTGAGTTAGCGGGAGGCTCCTACAATGAGCAGTTCTTC
CDR3 protein: CASSELAGGSYNEQFF
V gene: TRBV6-1
clone size: NA
D gene: TRBD2
J gene: TRBJ2-1

CDR3 DNA: TGTGCCAGCAGTTTCTCTATTTTCATTAGACAGGGGGCATACACTGAAGCTTTCTTT
CDR3 protein: CASSFSIFIRQGAYTEAFF
V gene: TRBV27
clone size: NA
D gene: TRBD1
J gene: TRBJ1-1

CDR3 DNA: TGTGCCAGCAGTCTTACGGGCTCTGGAAACACCATATATTTT
CDR3 protein: CASSLTGSGNTIYF
V gene: TRBV28
clone size: NA
D gene: NA
J gene: TRBJ1-3

CDR3 DNA: TGTGCCAGCAGCTTATCAGGGCCGGGACAGCCCCAGCATTTT
CDR3 protein: CASSLSGPGQPQHF
V gene: TRBV7-9
clone size: NA
D gene: NA
J gene: TRBJ1-5

CDR3 DNA: TGCGCCAGCTACCCCCACCAGCGGGGTAATGAGCAGTTCTTC
CDR3 protein: CASYPHQRGNEQFF
V gene: TRBV5-1
clone size: NA
D gene: TRBD2
J gene: TRBJ2-1

CDR3 DNA: TGCAGCGTTGGACAGACCCTTTCTAGCGGGAGCAACTACGAGCAGTACTTC
CDR3 protein: CSVGQTLSSGSNYEQYF
V gene: TRBV29-1
clone size: NA
D gene: TRBD2
J gene: TRBJ2-7

CDR3 DNA: TGTGCCAGCAGTGTCTTCCAGTACGAGCAGTACTTC
CDR3 protein: CASSVFQYEQYF
V gene: TRBV2
clone size: NA
D gene: NA
J gene: TRBJ2-7

CDR3 DNA: TGCGCCAGCAGCCCGGACAGAGCGAACACTGAAGCTTTCTTT
CDR3 protein: CASSPDRANTEAFF
V gene: TRBV5-1
clone size: NA
D gene: NA
J gene: TRBJ1-1

CDR3 DNA: TGCGCCAGCACTCCGGGCGGCAGGGGCACTAATGAAAAACTGTTTTTT
CDR3 protein: CASTPGGRGTNEKLFF
V gene: TRBV5-1
clone size: NA
D gene: NA
J gene: TRBJ1-4

CDR3 DNA: TGTGCCACCAGTGATGAAACAGGGGTGCGCGAAAAACTGTTTTTT
CDR3 protein: CATSDETGVREKLFF
V gene: TRBV24-1
clone size: few
D gene: TRBD1
J gene: TRBJ1-4

CDR3 DNA: TGTGCCAGCAGGAGCTCTGACAGGGGGCAGGGGGGCTACACCTTC
CDR3 protein: CASRSSDRGQGGYTF
V gene: TRBV6-5
clone size: NA
D gene: TRBD1
J gene: TRBJ1-2

CDR3 DNA: TGTGCCAGCAGCCCCGTTCAGGGAGGAAACACCATATATTTT
CDR3 protein: CASSPVQGGNTIYF
V gene: TRBV7-9
clone size: NA
D gene: NA
J gene: TRBJ1-3